This TCR beta chain was identified in a study of T-cell reconstitution after alpha-beta-depleted transplantation in children. Unique molecular identifiers were incorporated into the prepared TCRbeta library. MiXCR was run by TCRdb on the PCR reads, yielding one entry per CDR3 protein. This sample has hundreds of thousands of distinct CDR3 sequences, with around 13% found just once. The V gene lost 3 bases and the J gene lost 3 bases, with 14 bases spanning the gap. This CDR3 contains 15 residues. As regards this clonotype: Its specificity is unknown.

Study results and limitations: At one year after transplant, newly produced T cells mostly accounted for T-cell counts and diversity. Reportedly, roughly two months post-transplant, alpha-beta T cells arose from several hundred expanded graft clones. At day 60, the high TCRbeta diversity found in some patients originated from recipient T cells and thymic progenitors that had survived.

The clonotype comes from a male patient between 5 and 17 years old who had a stem cell transplant for acute myeloid leukemia, so the T cells may come from the graft donor. This material consisted of PBMCs, mostly from graft donor cells, taken 360 days after TCRalphabeta/CD19-depleted stem cell transplant. The chain carries TRBV12-3 or TRBV12-4 and TRBJ2-5; either TRBD1 or TRBD2 may supply D (5 bases each). The CDR3 sequence: CASSFPSQGEETQYF. CDR3 coding DNA: TGTGCCAGCAGTTTCCCTAGCCAGGGAGAAGAGACCCAGTACTTC.